This is a list of T cell receptor beta chains from one sample in a study of CD8+ T cells in alopecia areata. The protocol was immunoSEQ multiplex PCR, while the TCRdb copy is restricted to in-frame clones and leaves out a portion. The sample consists of more than 90,000 clones, about 61% of them appearing once. Sequenced here: CD8+ T cells sorted from blood, sampled at approximately week 61, from a patient treated with tofacitinib. Receptors originate from a human donor with alopecia areata. Each CDR3 is given with its conserved first and last residue. A D gene is named only where the DNA matches it firmly. Not all rows give a size; the values are once, few, many and, for expanded clones, a class.

size	V	D	J	CDR3	DNA
NA	TRBV11-2	TRBD1	TRBJ2-7	CASSQGQGIYEQYF	TGTGCCAGCAGCCAGGGACAGGGGATCTACGAGCAGTACTTC
NA	TRBV30	TRBD1	TRBJ1-1	CAWTGQGTEAFF	TGTGCCTGGACCGGACAGGGGACTGAAGCTTTCTTT
NA	TRBV4-2	NA	TRBJ2-3	CASSQDSGADTQYF	TGTGCCAGCAGCCAAGATTCGGGGGCAGATACGCAGTATTTT
NA	TRBV27	NA	TRBJ2-1	CASRTSYNEQFF	TGTGCCAGCAGGACCTCGTACAATGAGCAGTTCTTC
NA	TRBV7-8	NA	TRBJ2-1	CASSPSFDEQFF	TGTGCCAGCAGCCCCAGTTTTGATGAGCAGTTCTTC
NA	TRBV25-1	TRBD1	TRBJ1-1	CASTTGAKTTEAFF	TGTGCCAGCACGACAGGGGCGAAGACCACTGAAGCTTTCTTT
NA	TRBV29-1	NA	TRBJ2-3	CSGQRRGTDTQYF	TGCAGCGGGCAGCGGCGGGGAACAGATACGCAGTATTTT
NA	TRBV20-1	NA	TRBJ1-2	CSARRGRECTF	TGCAGTGCTAGAAGAGGCAGGGAATGCACCTTC
NA	TRBV9	NA	TRBJ2-3	CASSVGGGQSTDTQYF	TGTGCCAGCAGCGTAGGAGGGGGGCAAAGCACAGATACGCAGTATTTT
few	TRBV7-8	NA	TRBJ1-3	CASSLGGTSGNTIYF	TGTGCCAGCAGCTTAGGCGGGACCTCTGGAAACACCATATATTTT
NA	TRBV7-6	TRBD2	TRBJ2-1	CASSVGLAGGFSYNEQFF	TGTGCCAGCAGCGTGGGACTAGCGGGGGGTTTCTCCTACAATGAGCAGTTCTTC
NA	TRBV4-2	TRBD1	TRBJ2-1	CASSERDSSYNEQFF	TGTGCCAGCAGCGAACGGGACAGCTCCTACAATGAGCAGTTCTTC
NA	TRBV4-1	TRBD1	TRBJ1-1	CASTAKTGDHTEAFF	TGCGCCAGCACTGCAAAGACAGGGGATCACACTGAAGCTTTCTTT
few	TRBV4-1	TRBD1	TRBJ1-2	CASSQEQGDGYTF	TGCGCCAGCAGCCAAGAACAGGGGGATGGCTACACCTTC
NA	TRBV7-9	NA	TRBJ2-1	CASSSVGNSGNEQFF	TGTGCCAGCAGCTCAGTTGGGAACTCCGGCAATGAGCAGTTCTTC
NA	TRBV11-2	NA	TRBJ2-7	CASSSTGYEQYF	TGTGCCAGCAGCTCGACAGGCTACGAGCAGTACTTC
few	TRBV7-2	NA	TRBJ2-3	CASSLDTLPPDYATDTQYF	TGTGCCAGCAGCCTTGATACCCTCCCCCCGGACTACGCCACAGATACGCAGTATTTT
NA	TRBV9	NA	TRBJ2-1	CASSVGGAEQFF	TGTGCCAGCAGCGTAGGTGGAGCAGAGCAGTTCTTC
NA	TRBV29-1	TRBD2	TRBJ2-3	CSVGSSGDLTDTQYF	TGCAGCGTTGGGTCTAGCGGGGACCTCACAGATACGCAGTATTTT
few	TRBV4-1	NA	TRBJ2-3	CASSQAGASTDTQYF	TGCGCCAGCAGCCAAGCGGGGGCAAGCACAGATACGCAGTATTTT
NA	TRBV30	NA	TRBJ2-6	CAWSVGSGANVLTF	TGTGCCTGGAGTGTAGGCTCTGGGGCCAACGTCCTGACTTTC
NA	TRBV30	TRBD1	TRBJ2-7	CAWMGTGLGQFKSYEQYF	TGTGCCTGGATGGGAACGGGGTTGGGACAGTTCAAGTCCTACGAGCAGTACTTC
NA	TRBV9	NA	TRBJ2-3	CASSVWGADTQYF	TGTGCCAGCAGCGTATGGGGGGCGGATACGCAGTATTTT
few	TRBV29-1	NA	TRBJ1-1	CSAGPGTENTEAFF	TGCAGCGCCGGTCCCGGGACGGAGAACACTGAAGCTTTCTTT
NA	TRBV4-2	TRBD1	TRBJ2-7	CASSQYTGTGFYEQYF	TGTGCCAGCAGCCAATATACCGGGACAGGGTTTTACGAGCAGTACTTC
NA	TRBV7-9	TRBD1	TRBJ2-7	CASSSGTGYEQYF	TGTGCCAGCAGCTCGGGGACAGGGTACGAGCAGTACTTC
NA	TRBV29-1	NA	TRBJ2-1	CGPQIDNEQFF	TGCGGACCCCAGATAGACAATGAGCAGTTCTTC
NA	TRBV7-9	NA	TRBJ2-2	CASSLFTFSGDYTGELFF	TGTGCCAGCAGCTTATTTACCTTCTCGGGGGACTACACCGGGGAGCTGTTTTTT
few	TRBV5-6	NA	TRBJ2-7	CASSLGDFYEQYF	TGTGCCAGCAGCTTAGGGGATTTTTACGAGCAGTACTTC
NA	TRBV5-6	TRBD1	TRBJ2-1	CASAWGTGGYNEQFF	TGTGCCAGCGCCTGGGGGACAGGGGGCTACAATGAGCAGTTCTTC
once	TRBV4-1	NA	TRBJ2-7	CASSQGNRDYEQYF	TGCGCCAGCAGCCAAGGCAACAGGGACTACGAGCAGTACTTC
NA	TRBV29-1	NA	TRBJ2-1	CSVGGGQHNEQFF	TGCAGCGTGGGGGGTGGGCAGCACAATGAGCAGTTCTTC
NA	TRBV15	NA	TRBJ1-4	CATSRGAGDNEKLFF	TGTGCCACCAGCAGAGGGGCAGGGGATAACGAAAAACTGTTTTTT
NA	TRBV19	NA	TRBJ2-2	CASMGSAGELFF	TGTGCCAGTATGGGGTCGGCCGGGGAGCTGTTTTTT
NA	TRBV7-9	TRBD1	TRBJ2-7	CASSLRLDRGSYEQYF	TGTGCCAGCAGCTTGAGGTTGGACAGGGGCTCCTACGAGCAGTACTTC
few	TRBV30	NA	TRBJ2-1	CAWSAGGIYNEQFF	TGTGCCTGGAGTGCAGGGGGGATCTACAATGAGCAGTTCTTC
NA	TRBV5-1	NA	TRBJ2-7	CASSFGLNYEQYF	TGCGCCAGCAGCTTCGGGCTTAACTACGAGCAGTACTTC
once	TRBV27	NA	TRBJ2-1	CASKRGAYNEQFF	TGTGCCAGCAAAAGGGGGGCCTACAATGAGCAGTTCTTC
NA	TRBV4-1	TRBD1	TRBJ1-5	CASSQWTGENQPQHF	TGCGCCAGCAGCCAATGGACAGGGGAAAATCAGCCCCAGCATTTT
NA	TRBV9	NA	TRBJ2-7	CASSPAVAVPYEQYF	TGTGCCAGCAGCCCAGCCGTCGCGGTACCCTACGAGCAGTACTTC